Shown below are 2 T cell receptor beta chains from a single sample sequenced in a study of cytomegalovirus exposure and HLA in healthy donors. In the PCR, 60 Vbeta and 13 Jbeta primers were used. Method: immunoSEQ multiplex PCR; TCRdb's copy keeps in-frame clones and lacks some. This sample contains roughly 120,000 clones. The sequencing input was PBMCs. The receptors come from a man aged 40-50 years in good health and CMV-seronegative.

The CDR3 reads CASSLMGLADEQYF. CDR3 sequence (DNA): TGTGCCAGCAGCTTAATGGGACTAGCGGACGAGCAGTACTTC. J is TRBJ2-7 and V is TRBV7-3, with TRBD2 identical over 11 bases. Germline V gene sequence: CDR1 SGHTA, CDR2 FQGTGA. The CDR3 loop spans 14 amino acids. Trimming removed 1 base from V and 5 bases from J; junction bases left unmatched: 1.

V usage is TRBV10-1 and J usage is TRBJ2-7; TRBD1 is a possible D gene (7 bases). The V end lost 0 bases, the J end lost 0 bases, and 12 bases lay between the germline ends. The CDR3 runs to 16 residues. Germline CDR1 WNHNN, CDR2 SYGVQD (reference sequence). In DNA form, the CDR3 reads TGCGCCAGCAGTGAGTCTGCGGGGACAGACTCCTACGAGCAGTACTTC. Translation gives CASSESAGTDSYEQYF.